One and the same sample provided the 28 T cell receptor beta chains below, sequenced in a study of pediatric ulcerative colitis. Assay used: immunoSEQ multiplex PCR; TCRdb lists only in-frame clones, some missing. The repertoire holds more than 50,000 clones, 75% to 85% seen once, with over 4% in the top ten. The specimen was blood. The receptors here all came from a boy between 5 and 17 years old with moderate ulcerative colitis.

CDR3 DNA sequence: TGTGCCAGCAGCCGAGGAATTTCCGTGGGGTGGATTCAAGAGACCCAGTACTTC. Protein: CASSRGISVGWIQETQYF. J is TRBJ2-5 and V is TRBV7-6; no reliable D call. In germline, CDR1 is SGHVS, CDR2 FNYEAQ. CDR3 length: 18 amino acids. Trimming took 5 bases from V and 2 from J, leaving 24 bases between them.

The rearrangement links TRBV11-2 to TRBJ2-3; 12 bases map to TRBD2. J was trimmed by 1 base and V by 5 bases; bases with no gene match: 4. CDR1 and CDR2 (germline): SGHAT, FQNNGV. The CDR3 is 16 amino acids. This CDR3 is CASSPRTSGGTDTQYF. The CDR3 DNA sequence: TGTGCCAGCAGCCCCCGGACTAGCGGGGGCACAGATACGCAGTATTTT.

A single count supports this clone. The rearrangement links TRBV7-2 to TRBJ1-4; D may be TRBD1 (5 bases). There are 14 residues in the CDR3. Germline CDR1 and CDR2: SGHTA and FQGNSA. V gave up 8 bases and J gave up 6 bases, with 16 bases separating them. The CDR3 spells CASLSDLGDEKLFF. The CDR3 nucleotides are TGTGCCAGCCTCTCGGACTTGGGGGATGAAAAACTGTTTTTT. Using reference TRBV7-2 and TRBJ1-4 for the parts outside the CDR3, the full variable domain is GAGVSQSPSNKVTEKGKDVELRCDPISGHTALYWYRQSLGQGLEFLIYFQGNSAPDKSGLPSDRFSAERTGGSVSTLTIQRTQQEDSAVYLCASLSDLGDEKLFFGSGTQLSVL.

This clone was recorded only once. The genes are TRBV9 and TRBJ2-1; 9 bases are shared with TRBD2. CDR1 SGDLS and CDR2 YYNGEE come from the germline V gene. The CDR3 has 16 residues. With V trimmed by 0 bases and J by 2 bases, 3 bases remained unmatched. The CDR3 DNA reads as TGTGCCAGCAGCGTAGAAGCGGGGGGCGCCTACAATGAGCAGTTCTTC. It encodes CASSVEAGGAYNEQFF.

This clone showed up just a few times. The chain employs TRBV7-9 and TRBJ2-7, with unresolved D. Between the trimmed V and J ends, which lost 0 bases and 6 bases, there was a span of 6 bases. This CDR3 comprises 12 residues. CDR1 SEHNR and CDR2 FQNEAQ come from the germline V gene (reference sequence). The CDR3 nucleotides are TGTGCCAGCAGCTTAGCTGGCCTCGAGCAGTACTTC. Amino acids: CASSLAGLEQYF.

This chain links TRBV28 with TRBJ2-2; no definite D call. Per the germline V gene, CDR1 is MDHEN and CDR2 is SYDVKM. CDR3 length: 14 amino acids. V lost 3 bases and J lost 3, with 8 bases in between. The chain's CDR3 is CASSFGSYTGELFF. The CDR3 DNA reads TGTGCCAGCAGTTTTGGTAGTTACACCGGGGAGCTGTTTTTT.

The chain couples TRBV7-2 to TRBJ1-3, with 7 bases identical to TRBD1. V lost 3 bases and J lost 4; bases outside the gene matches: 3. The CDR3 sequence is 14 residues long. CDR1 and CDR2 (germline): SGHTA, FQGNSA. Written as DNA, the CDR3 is TGTGCCAGCAGCTTTCCAGGGGGAGGAAACACCATATATTTT. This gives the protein CASSFPGGGNTIYF.

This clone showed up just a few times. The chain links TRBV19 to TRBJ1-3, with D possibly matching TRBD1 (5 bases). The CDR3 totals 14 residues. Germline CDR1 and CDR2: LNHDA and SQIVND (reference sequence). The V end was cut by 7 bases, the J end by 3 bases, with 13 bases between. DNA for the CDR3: TGTGCCAGTACTTTCGGGGGAGTTGGAAACACCATATATTTT. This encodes CASTFGGVGNTIYF.

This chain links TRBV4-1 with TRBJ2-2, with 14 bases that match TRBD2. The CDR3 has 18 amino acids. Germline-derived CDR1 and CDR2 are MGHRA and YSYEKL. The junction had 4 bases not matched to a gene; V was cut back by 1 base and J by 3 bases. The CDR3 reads CASSQVGLAGVDTGELFF. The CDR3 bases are TGCGCCAGCAGCCAAGTGGGACTAGCGGGAGTTGACACCGGGGAGCTGTTTTTT.

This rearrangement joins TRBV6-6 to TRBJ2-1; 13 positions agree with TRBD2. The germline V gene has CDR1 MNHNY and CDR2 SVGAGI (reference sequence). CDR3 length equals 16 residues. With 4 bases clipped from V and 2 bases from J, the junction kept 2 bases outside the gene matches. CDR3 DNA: TGTGCCAGCAGTTCCGGGACTAGCGGGACCTACAATGAGCAGTTCTTC. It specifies CASSSGTSGTYNEQFF.

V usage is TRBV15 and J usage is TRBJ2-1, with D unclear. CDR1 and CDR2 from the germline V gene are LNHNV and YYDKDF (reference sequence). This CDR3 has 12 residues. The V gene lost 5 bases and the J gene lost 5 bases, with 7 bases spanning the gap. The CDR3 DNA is TGTGCCACCAGCCCCCGGGACAATGAGCAGTTCTTC. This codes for CATSPRDNEQFF.

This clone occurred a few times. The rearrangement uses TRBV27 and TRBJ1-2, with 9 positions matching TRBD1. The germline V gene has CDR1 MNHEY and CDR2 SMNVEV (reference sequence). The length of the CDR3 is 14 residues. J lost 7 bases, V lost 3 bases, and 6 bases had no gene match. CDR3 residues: CASSLLQGAIGYTF. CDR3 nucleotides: TGTGCCAGCAGTTTGTTACAGGGGGCTATTGGCTACACCTTC.

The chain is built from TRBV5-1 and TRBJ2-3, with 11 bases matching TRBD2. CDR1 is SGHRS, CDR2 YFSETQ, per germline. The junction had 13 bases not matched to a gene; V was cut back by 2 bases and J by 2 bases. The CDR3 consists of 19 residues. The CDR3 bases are TGCGCCAGCAGCTTACTAGCGGGAGCCCCCGCAGGTCTCACAGATACGCAGTATTTT. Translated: CASSLLAGAPAGLTDTQYF.

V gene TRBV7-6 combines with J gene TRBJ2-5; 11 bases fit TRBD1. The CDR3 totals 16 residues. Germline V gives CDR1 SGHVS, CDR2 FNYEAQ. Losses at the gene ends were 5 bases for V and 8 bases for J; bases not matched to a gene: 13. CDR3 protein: CASSLNPTGQGVTQYF. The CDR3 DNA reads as TGTGCCAGCAGCCTTAATCCTACGGGACAGGGGGTAACCCAGTACTTC.

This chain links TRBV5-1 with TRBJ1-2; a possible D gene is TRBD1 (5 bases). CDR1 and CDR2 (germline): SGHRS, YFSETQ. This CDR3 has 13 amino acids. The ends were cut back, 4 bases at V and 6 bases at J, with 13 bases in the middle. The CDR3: CASSGGGLDGYTF. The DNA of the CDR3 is TGCGCCAGCAGCGGTGGGGGGTTAGATGGCTACACCTTC.

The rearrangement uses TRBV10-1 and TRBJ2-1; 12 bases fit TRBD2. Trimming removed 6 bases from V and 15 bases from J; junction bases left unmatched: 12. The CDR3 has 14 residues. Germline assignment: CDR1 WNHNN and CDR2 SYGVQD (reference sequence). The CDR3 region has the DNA TGCGCCAGCAGGGGAGGACTAGCGGGGCGGCGTGTGTTCTTC. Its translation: CASRGGLAGRRVFF.

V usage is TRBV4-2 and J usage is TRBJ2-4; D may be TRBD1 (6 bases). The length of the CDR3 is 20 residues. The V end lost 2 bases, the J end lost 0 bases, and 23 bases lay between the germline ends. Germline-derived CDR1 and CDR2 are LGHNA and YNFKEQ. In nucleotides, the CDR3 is TGTGCCAGCAGCCAAAGGCTGGACAGCCGGGAATTAGTAGCCAAAAACATTCAGTACTTC. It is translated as CASSQRLDSRELVAKNIQYF.

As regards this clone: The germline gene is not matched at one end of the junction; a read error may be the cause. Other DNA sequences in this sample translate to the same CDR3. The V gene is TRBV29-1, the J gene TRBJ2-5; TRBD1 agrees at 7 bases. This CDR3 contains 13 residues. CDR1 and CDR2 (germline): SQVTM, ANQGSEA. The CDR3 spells CSANRGLQETQYF. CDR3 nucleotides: TGTAGCGCCAACAGGGGCCTCCAAGAGACCCAGTACTTC.

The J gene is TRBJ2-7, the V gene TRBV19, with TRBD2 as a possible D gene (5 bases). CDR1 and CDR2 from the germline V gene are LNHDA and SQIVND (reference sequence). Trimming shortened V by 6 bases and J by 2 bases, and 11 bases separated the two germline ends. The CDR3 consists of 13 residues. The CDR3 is CASSPSKTYEQYF. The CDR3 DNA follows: TGTGCCAGTAGCCCTAGCAAGACCTACGAGCAGTACTTC.

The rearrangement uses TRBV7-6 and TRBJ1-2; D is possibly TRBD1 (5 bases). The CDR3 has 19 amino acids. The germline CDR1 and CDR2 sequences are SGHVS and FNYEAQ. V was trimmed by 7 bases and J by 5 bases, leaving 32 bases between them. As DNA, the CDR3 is TGTGCCAGCACGCCGTTTGTAGGTTCGACAGAACCACTATTATATGGCTACACCTTC. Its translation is CASTPFVGSTEPLLYGYTF. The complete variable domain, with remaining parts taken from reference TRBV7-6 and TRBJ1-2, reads GAGVSQSPRYKVTKRGQDVALRCDPISGHVSLYWYRQALGQGPEFLTYFNYEAQQDKSGLPNDRFSAERPEGSISTLTIQRTEQRDSAMYRCASTPFVGSTEPLLYGYTFGSGTRLTVV.

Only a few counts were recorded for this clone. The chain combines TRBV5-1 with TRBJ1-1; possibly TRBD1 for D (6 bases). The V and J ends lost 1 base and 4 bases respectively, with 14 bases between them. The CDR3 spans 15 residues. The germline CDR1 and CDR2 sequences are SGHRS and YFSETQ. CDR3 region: CASSLYRVGVTEAFF. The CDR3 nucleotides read TGCGCCAGCAGCTTGTACAGGGTTGGGGTCACTGAAGCTTTCTTT.

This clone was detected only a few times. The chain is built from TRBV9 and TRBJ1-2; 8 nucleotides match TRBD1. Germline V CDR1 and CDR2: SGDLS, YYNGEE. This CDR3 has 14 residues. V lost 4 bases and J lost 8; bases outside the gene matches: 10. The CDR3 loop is CASSPQGVSRGYTF. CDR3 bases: TGTGCCAGCAGCCCACAGGGGGTCTCGCGAGGCTACACCTTC.

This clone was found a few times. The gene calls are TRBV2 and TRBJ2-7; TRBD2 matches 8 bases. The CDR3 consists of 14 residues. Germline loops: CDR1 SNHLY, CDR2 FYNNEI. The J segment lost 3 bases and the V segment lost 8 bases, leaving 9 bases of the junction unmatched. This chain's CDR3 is CASLLEREFYEQYF. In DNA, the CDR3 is TGTGCCAGCCTTTTGGAGCGGGAGTTCTACGAGCAGTACTTC.

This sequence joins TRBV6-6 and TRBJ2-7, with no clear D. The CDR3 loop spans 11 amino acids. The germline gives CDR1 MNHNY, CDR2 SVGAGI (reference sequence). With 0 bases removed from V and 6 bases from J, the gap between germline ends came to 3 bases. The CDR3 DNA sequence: TGTGCCAGCAGTTACTCCACCGAGCAGTACTTC. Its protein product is CASSYSTEQYF.

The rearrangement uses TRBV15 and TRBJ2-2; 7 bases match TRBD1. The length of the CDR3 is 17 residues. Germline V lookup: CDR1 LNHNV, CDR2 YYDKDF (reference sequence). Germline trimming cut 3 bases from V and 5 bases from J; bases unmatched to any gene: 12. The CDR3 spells CATSSPTTGVETGELFF. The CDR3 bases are TGTGCCACCAGCAGCCCCACCACAGGGGTCGAAACCGGGGAGCTGTTTTTT.

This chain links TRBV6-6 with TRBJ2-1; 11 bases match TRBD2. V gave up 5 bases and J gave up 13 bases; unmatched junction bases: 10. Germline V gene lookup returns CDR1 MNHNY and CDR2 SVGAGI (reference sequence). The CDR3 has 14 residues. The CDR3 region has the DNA TGTGCCAGCAGTCTAATTAGCGGGAGGGCCGACCAGTTCTTC. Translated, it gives CASSLISGRADQFF.

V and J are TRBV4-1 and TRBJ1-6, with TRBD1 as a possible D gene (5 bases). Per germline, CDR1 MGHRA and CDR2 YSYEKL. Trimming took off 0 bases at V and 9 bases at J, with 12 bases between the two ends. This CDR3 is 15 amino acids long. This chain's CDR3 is CASSQEAGPRSPLHF. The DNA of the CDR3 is TGCGCCAGCAGCCAAGAAGCAGGGCCTCGTTCACCCCTCCACTTT.

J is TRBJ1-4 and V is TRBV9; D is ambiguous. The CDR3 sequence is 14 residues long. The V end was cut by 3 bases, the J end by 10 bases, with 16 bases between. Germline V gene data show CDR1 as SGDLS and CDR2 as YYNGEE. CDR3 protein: CASSEEARIGKLFF. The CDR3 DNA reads TGTGCCAGCAGCGAAGAGGCACGAATCGGAAAACTGTTTTTT. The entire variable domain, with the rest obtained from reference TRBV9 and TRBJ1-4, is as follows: DSGVTQTPKHLITATGQRVTLRCSPRSGDLSVYWYQQSLDQGLQFLIQYYNGEERAKGNILERFSAQQFPDLHSELNLSSLELGDSALYFCASSEEARIGKLFFGSGTQLSVL.